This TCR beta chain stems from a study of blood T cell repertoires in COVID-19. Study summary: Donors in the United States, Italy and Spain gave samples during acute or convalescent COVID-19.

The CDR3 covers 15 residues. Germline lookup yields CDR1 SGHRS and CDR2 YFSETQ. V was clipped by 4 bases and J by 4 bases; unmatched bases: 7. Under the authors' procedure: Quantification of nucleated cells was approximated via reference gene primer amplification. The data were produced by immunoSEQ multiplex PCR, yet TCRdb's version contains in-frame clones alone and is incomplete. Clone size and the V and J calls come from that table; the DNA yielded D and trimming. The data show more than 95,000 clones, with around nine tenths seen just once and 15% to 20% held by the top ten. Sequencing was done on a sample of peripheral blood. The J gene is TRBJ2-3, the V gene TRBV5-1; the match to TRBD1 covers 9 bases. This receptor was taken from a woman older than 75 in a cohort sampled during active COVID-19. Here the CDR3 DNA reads TGCGCCAGCAGCCTACAGGGGGCGCAAGCAGATACGCAGTATTTT. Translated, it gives CASSLQGAQADTQYF. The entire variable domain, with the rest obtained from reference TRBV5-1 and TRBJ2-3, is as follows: KAGVTQTPRYLIKTRGQQVTLSCSPISGHRSVSWYQQTPGQGLQFLFEYFSETQRNKGNFPGRFSGRQFSNSRSEMNVSTLELGDSALYLCASSLQGAQADTQYFGPGTRLTVL.